Reported below is one T cell receptor beta chain. Treated in the United States were all of the participants with HIV. Running of the v3.0 immunoSEQ assay took place at survey level. The protocol was immunoSEQ multiplex PCR, while the TCRdb copy is restricted to in-frame clones and leaves out a portion. This sample has fewer than 20,000 clones, with about four fifths found just once. The CDR3 totals 14 residues. The V gene's germline CDR1 is LNHDA and CDR2 SQIVND (reference sequence). Trimming removed 3 bases from V and 3 bases from J, with 12 bases in between. The record originates from a study of long-term antiretroviral therapy in people with HIV.

V is TRBV19 and J is TRBJ2-7; unclear D gene. The sequenced sample was unsorted PBMCs, obtained 0.3 years after starting antiretroviral therapy. This clonotype originated in a woman aged 50 to 60 with HIV. CDR3: CASSIASYHYEQYV. For the CDR3, the DNA is TGTGCCAGTAGTATCGCCTCCTATCACTACGAGCAGTACGTC.